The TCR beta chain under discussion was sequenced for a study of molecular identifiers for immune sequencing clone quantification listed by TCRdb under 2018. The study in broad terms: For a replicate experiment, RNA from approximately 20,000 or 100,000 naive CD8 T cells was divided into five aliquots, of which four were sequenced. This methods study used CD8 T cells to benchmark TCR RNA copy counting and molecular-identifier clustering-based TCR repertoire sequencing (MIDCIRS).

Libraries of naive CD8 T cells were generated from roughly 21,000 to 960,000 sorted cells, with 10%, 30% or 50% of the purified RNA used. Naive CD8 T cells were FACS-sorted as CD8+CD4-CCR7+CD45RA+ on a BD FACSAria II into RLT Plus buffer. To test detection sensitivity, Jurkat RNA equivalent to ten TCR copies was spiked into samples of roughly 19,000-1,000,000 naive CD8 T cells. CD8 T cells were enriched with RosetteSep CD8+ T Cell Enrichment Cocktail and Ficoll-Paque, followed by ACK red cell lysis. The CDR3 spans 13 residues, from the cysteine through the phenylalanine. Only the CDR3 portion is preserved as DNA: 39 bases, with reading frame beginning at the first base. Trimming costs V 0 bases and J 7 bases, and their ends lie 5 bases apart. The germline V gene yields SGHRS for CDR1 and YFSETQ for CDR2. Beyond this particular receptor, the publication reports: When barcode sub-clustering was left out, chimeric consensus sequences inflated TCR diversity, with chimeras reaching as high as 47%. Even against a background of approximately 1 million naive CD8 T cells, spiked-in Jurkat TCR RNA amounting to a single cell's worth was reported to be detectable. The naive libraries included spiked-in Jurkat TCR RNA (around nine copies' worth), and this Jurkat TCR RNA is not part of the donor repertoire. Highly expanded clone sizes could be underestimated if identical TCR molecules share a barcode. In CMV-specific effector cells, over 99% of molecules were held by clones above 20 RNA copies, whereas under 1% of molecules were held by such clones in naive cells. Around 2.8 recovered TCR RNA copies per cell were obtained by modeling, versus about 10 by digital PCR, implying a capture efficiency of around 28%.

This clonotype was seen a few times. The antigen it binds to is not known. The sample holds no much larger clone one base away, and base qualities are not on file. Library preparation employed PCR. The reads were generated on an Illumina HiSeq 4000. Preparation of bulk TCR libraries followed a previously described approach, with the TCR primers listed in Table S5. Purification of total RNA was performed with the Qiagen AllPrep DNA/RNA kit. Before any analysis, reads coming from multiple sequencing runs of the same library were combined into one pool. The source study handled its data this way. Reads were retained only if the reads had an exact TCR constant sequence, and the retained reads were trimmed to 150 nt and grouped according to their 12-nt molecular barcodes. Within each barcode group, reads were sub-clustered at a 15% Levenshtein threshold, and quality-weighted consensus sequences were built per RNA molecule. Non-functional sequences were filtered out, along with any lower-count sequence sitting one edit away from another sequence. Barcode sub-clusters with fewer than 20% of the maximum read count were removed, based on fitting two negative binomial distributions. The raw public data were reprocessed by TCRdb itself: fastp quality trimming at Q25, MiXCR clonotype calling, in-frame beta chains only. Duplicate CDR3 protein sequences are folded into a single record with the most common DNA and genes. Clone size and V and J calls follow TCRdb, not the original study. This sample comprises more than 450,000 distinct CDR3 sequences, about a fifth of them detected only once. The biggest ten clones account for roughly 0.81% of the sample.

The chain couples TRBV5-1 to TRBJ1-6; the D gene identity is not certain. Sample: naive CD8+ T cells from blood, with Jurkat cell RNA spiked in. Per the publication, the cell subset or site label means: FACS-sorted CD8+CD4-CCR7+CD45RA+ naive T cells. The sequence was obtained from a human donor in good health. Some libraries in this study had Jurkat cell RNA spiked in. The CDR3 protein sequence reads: CASSLAGNSPLHF. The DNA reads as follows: TGCGCCAGCAGCTTGGCGGGAAATTCACCCCTCCACTTT.